A single sample gave rise to the 12 T cell receptor beta chains below, sequenced in a study of blood T cell repertoires in COVID-19. This table comes from immunoSEQ multiplex PCR, and its TCRdb copy is limited to in-frame clones, with some not included. The sample yields 170,000 or so clones, about 80% seen once. The sample consisted of peripheral blood. These receptors originate from a human donor in a cohort sampled during active COVID-19.

In this sample, this clone turned up once. V usage is TRBV9 and J usage is TRBJ2-1, with TRBD2 matching over 9 bases. V lost 0 bases and J lost 0; bases outside the gene matches: 7. The CDR3 length is 18 residues. CDR1 and CDR2 from the germline V gene are SGDLS and YYNGEE. The CDR3 DNA is TGTGCCAGCAGCGTAGCGGCGGGAGGGCCGAGCTCCTACAATGAGCAGTTCTTC. Translating it yields CASSVAAGGPSSYNEQFF.

This clone was recorded only once. V is TRBV5-1 and J is TRBJ2-1; D may be TRBD1 (5 bases). The CDR3 extends over 17 amino acids. Trimming shortened V by 0 bases and J by 0 bases, and 13 bases separated the two germline ends. Per germline, CDR1 SGHRS and CDR2 YFSETQ. The CDR3 protein is CASSLAQERFSYNEQFF. CDR3 DNA: TGCGCCAGCAGCTTGGCACAGGAACGGTTCTCCTACAATGAGCAGTTCTTC.

This clone came up a few times. The chain combines TRBV25-1 with TRBJ2-7, with 7 positions matching TRBD1. With 6 bases clipped from V and 6 bases from J, the junction kept 8 bases outside the gene matches. The CDR3 is made up of 13 amino acids. Germline V gene data show CDR1 as MGHDK and CDR2 as SYGVNS. The CDR3 nucleotides are TGTGCCAGCAGCGATGGGACAGTCAGCGAGCAGTACTTC. This translates into CASSDGTVSEQYF.

V gene TRBV28 combines with J gene TRBJ2-5; D not resolved. CDR1 is MDHEN and CDR2 is SYDVKM in the germline V gene. Trimming left V 5 bases short and J 5 bases short, with 6 bases between. The CDR3 runs to 11 residues. The CDR3 DNA is TGTGCCAGCAGTCGAAGCGAGACCCAGTACTTC. It is translated as CASSRSETQYF.

The rearrangement joins TRBV5-1 to TRBJ2-7; D is perhaps TRBD1 (5 bases). The V gene's germline CDR1 is SGHRS and CDR2 YFSETQ. This CDR3 has 13 residues. Deletions cut 4 bases from V and 4 bases from J, with 12 bases between. The CDR3 here is CASSTRSGYEQYF. CDR3 nucleotide sequence: TGCGCCAGCAGCACACGCTCAGGGTACGAGCAGTACTTC.

The rearrangement joins TRBV3-1 (or the pseudogene TRBV3-2) to TRBJ2-7, with 7 bases lining up with TRBD2. Trimming took 0 bases from V and 5 from J; bases not matched to a gene: 4. Germline V CDR1 and CDR2: LGHDT, YNNKEL (reference sequence). The CDR3 is 14 residues long. The CDR3 here is CASSQEGGTHEQYF. CDR3 sequence (DNA): TGTGCCAGCAGCCAAGAGGGGGGGACCCACGAGCAGTACTTC.

J is TRBJ2-6 and V is TRBV5-4; maybe TRBD1 (7 bases). Germline V CDR1 and CDR2: SGHNT, YYREEE (reference sequence). V dropped 6 bases and J dropped 4 bases, with 23 bases sitting between them. This CDR3 region has 18 residues. The CDR3 DNA sequence: TGTGCCAGCACCGGGGGACAGCGCCTTGCGGAGGGGGCCAACGTCCTGACTTTC. Amino acid sequence: CASTGGQRLAEGANVLTF.

The CDR3 protein is CSASKGGGSFYNEQFF. The CDR3 nucleotides read TGCAGTGCTAGTAAGGGCGGGGGCTCCTTCTACAATGAGCAGTTCTTC. The chain is built from TRBV20-1 and TRBJ2-1; tentative D call: TRBD2 (7 bases). The germline CDR1 and CDR2 sequences are DFQATT and SNEGSKA (reference sequence). The CDR3 runs 16 residues. V shed 3 bases and J shed 3 bases, with 18 bases lying between them.

The chain uses TRBV5-5 and TRBJ1-2, with 9 bases lining up with TRBD1. In germline, CDR1 is SGHKS, CDR2 YYEKEE (reference sequence). V was clipped by 1 base and J by 5 bases; unmatched bases: 3. The CDR3 is 14 amino acids. The CDR3 region has the DNA TGTGCCAGCAGCTTGAGGACAGGGGATTATGGCTACACCTTC. Translated, it gives CASSLRTGDYGYTF.

This clone was found a few times. The chain recombines TRBV7-8 with TRBJ2-7; the match to TRBD1 covers 9 bases. The CDR3 runs to 15 residues. Trimming at V came to 5 bases and at J to 0 bases, leaving 5 bases not matched to a gene. Germline-derived CDR1 and CDR2 are SGHVS and FQNEAQ. The CDR3 DNA reads TGTGCCAGCAGCCCGACAGGGGGGAGCTCCTACGAGCAGTACTTC. Translated: CASSPTGGSSYEQYF.

The chain carries TRBV5-1 and TRBJ1-3, with D possibly matching TRBD1 (6 bases). The germline V gene has CDR1 SGHRS and CDR2 YFSETQ. The CDR3 runs 15 residues. Trimming pared 4 bases from V and 0 bases from J, leaving 11 bases between. In DNA, the CDR3 is TGCGCCAGCAGCCCGGGACACAACTCTGGAAACACCATATATTTT. This encodes CASSPGHNSGNTIYF. Looking up the rest from reference TRBV5-1 and TRBJ1-3 gives the full variable domain: KAGVTQTPRYLIKTRGQQVTLSCSPISGHRSVSWYQQTPGQGLQFLFEYFSETQRNKGNFPGRFSGRQFSNSRSEMNVSTLELGDSALYLCASSPGHNSGNTIYFGEGSWLTVV.

The chain recombines TRBV5-1 with TRBJ1-4, with D unresolved. The CDR3 is 15 amino acids. The V end lost 4 bases, the J end lost 6 bases, and 16 bases lay between the germline ends. Germline V gives CDR1 SGHRS, CDR2 YFSETQ. The DNA of the CDR3 is TGCGCCAGCAGCCCCAATGCGGGAATCGATGAAAAACTGTTTTTT. Translated, it gives CASSPNAGIDEKLFF.